Listed here is a single TCR beta chain. The target antigen is unknown. This sample was included in a study of T cell responses to AZD1222 COVID-19 vaccine. Overall study: Pooling of second doses given at about 4 or about 12 weeks was done. Study-wide points: Sampling captured repertoires only after the peak T cell response.

The table came from immunoSEQ multiplex PCR; TCRdb's copy has only in-frame clones and leaves some out. In the table there are approximately 65,000 clones, 76% of which are singletons. The V gene end was trimmed by 6 bases and the J gene end by 2 bases; junction bases not matched to a gene: 4. This CDR3 is 13 amino acids long. The receptor was isolated from an adult in good health. The specimen comprised peripheral blood, sampled on day 0 of AZD1222 vaccination. The chain couples TRBV12-3 or TRBV12-4 to TRBJ2-7; 7 bases are a match to TRBD2. CDR3 protein: CASRLSGAYEQYF. In DNA form, the CDR3 reads TGTGCCAGCAGGTTAAGCGGGGCCTACGAGCAGTACTTC.